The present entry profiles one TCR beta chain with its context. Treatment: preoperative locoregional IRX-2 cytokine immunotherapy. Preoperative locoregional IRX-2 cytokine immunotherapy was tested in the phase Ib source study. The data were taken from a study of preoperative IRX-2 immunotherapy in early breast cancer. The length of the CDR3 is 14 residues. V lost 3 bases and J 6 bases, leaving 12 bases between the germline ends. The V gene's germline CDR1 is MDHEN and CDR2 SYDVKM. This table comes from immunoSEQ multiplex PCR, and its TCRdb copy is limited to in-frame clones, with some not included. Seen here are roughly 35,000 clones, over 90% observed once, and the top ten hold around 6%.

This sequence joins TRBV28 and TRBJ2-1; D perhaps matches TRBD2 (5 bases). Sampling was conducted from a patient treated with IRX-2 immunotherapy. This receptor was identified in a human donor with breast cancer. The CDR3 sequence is CASSFGSPLNEQFF. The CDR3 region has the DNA TGTGCCAGCAGTTTTGGGAGTCCCCTCAATGAGCAGTTCTTC.